This paragraph covers one TCR beta chain sequence. The antigen is not known. This record belongs to a study of beta chain features in type 1 diabetes. Regarding the study as a whole: Resolution of whether HLA type affects TCRB rearrangement was not achieved here. Shortening of TCRB CDR3s, moderate but significant, appeared in all four CD4+ subsets of Type 1 diabetes patients.

Isolated RNA was reverse transcribed in full, so expressed TCRB transcripts were sequenced. The protocol was immunoSEQ multiplex PCR, while the TCRdb copy is restricted to in-frame clones and leaves out a portion. The table lists 500,000 to 850,000 clones, over 12% of them singletons. The CDR3 sequence is 16 residues long. V was trimmed by 6 bases and J by 0 bases, leaving 15 bases between them. Germline V gives CDR1 MNHNY, CDR2 SVGAGI (reference sequence). Purity above 95% was achieved in all sorted populations. What was sequenced was naive CD4+ T cells from blood. The clonotype comes from a young man with type 1 diabetes. The chain carries TRBV6-6 and TRBJ1-5; TRBD1 might be the D (5 bases). As DNA, the CDR3 is TGTGCCAGCAGCCTCCTGGGGCAGCATAGCAATCAGCCCCAGCATTTT. This translates into CASSLLGQHSNQPQHF.